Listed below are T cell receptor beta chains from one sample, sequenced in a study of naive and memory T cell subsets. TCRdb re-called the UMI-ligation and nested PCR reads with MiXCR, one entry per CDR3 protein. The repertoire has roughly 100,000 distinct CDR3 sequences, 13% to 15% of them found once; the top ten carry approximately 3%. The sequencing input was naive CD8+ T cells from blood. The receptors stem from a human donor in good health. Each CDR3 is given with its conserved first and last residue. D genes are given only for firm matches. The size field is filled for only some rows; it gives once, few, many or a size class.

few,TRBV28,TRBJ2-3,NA,CASSLSTGGSADTQYF,TGTGCCAGCAGTTTAAGCACTGGAGGGTCCGCAGATACGCAGTATTTT
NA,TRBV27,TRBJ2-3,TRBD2,CASMTSGGAPDTQYF,TGTGCCAGCATGACTAGCGGGGGGGCCCCAGATACGCAGTATTTT
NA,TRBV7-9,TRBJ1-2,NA,CASSSAGQVSNGYTF,TGTGCCAGCAGCTCCGCAGGGCAGGTCTCGAATGGCTACACCTTC
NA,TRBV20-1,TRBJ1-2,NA,CSATNPKDIYGYTF,TGCAGTGCTACGAACCCAAAGGACATCTATGGCTACACCTTC
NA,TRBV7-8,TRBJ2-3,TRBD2,CASSLVVAGSTDTQYF,TGTGCCAGCAGCTTAGTTGTAGCGGGTAGCACAGATACGCAGTATTTT
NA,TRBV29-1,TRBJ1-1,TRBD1,CSVEPWTGGVLSRTEAFF,TGCAGCGTTGAACCATGGACAGGGGGAGTCCTATCCCGCACTGAAGCTTTCTTT
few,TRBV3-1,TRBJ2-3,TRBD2,CASSQGASGGLTTDTQYF,TGTGCCAGCAGCCAGGGGGCTAGCGGGGGGCTCACCACAGATACGCAGTATTTT
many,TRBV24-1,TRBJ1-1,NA,CATSEGTEAFF,TGTGCCACCAGTGAAGGGACTGAAGCTTTCTTT
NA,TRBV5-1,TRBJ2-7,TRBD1,CASSPDRVRAYEQYF,TGCGCCAGCAGCCCCGACAGGGTACGAGCCTACGAGCAGTACTTC
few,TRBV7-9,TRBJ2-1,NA,CASSLELALNNEQFF,TGTGCCAGCAGTCTAGAGTTGGCGCTAAACAATGAGCAGTTCTTC
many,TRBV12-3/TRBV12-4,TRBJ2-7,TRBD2,CASSETSGRFYEQYF,TGTGCCAGCAGTGAAACTAGCGGGAGGTTCTACGAGCAGTACTTC
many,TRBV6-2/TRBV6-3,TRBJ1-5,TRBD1,CASSSGTGVQPQHF,TGTGCCAGCAGCTCCGGGACAGGGGTTCAGCCCCAGCATTTT
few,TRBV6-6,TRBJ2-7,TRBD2,CASSPSGPTLAGPYEQYF,TGTGCCAGCAGTCCCTCGGGCCCAACCCTAGCGGGACCCTACGAGCAGTACTTC
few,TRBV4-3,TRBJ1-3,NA,CASSRAASGNTIYF,TGCGCCAGCAGCCGCGCGGCATCTGGAAACACCATATATTTT
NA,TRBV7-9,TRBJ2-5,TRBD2,CASSSPLVLADQETQYF,TGTGCCAGCAGCTCCCCGCTAGTCCTAGCGGACCAAGAGACCCAGTACTTC
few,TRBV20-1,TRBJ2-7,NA,CSARLFSYEQYF,TGCAGTGCTAGACTTTTCTCCTACGAGCAGTACTTC
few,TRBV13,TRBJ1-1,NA,CASSFILEAFF,TGTGCCAGCAGCTTTATTCTAGAAGCTTTCTTT
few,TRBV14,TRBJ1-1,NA,CASSQDHEGPNTEAFF,TGTGCCAGCAGCCAAGATCATGAGGGTCCGAACACTGAAGCTTTCTTT
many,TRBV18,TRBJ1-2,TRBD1,CASSQSGTENYGYTF,TGTGCCAGCTCACAGTCCGGGACAGAAAATTATGGCTACACCTTC
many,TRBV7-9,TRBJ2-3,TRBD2,CASTPELAGGTDTQYF,TGTGCCAGCACCCCGGAGCTAGCGGGGGGTACAGATACGCAGTATTTT
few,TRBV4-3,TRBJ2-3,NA,CASSQAVAESTDTQYF,TGCGCCAGCAGCCAGGCGGTAGCGGAATCCACAGATACGCAGTATTTT
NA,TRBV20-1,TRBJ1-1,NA,CSGPTGLSLNTEAFF,TGCAGTGGGCCGACAGGACTCTCCTTGAACACTGAAGCTTTCTTT
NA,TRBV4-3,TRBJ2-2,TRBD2,CASSQEGAGVSGELFF,TGCGCCAGCAGCCAAGAGGGAGCGGGAGTGTCCGGGGAGCTGTTTTTT
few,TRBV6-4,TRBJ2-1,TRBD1,CASSERTGLMNEQFF,TGTGCCAGCAGTGAGAGGACAGGGTTGATGAATGAGCAGTTCTTC
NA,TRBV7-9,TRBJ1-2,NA,CASSLAGRQSTF,TGTGCCAGCAGCTTAGCGGGGAGACAGAGCACCTTC
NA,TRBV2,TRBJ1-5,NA,CASSEFSGADGQPQHF,TGTGCCAGCAGTGAGTTCTCGGGGGCTGACGGTCAGCCCCAGCATTTT
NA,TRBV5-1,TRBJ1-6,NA,CASKGGIGDSPLHF,TGCGCCAGCAAGGGGGGGATCGGTGATTCACCCCTCCACTTT